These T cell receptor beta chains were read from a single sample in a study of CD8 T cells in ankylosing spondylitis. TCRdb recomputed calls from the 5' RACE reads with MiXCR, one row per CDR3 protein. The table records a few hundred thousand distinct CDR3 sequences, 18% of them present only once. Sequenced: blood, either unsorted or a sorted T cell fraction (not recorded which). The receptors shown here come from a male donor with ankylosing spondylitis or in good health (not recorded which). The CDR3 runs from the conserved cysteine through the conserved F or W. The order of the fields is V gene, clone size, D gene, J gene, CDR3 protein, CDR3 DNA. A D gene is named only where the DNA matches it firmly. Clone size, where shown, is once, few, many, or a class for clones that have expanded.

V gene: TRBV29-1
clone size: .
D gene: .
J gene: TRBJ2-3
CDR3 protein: CSVDGGVTDTQYF
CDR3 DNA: TGCAGCGTTGATGGGGGAGTCACAGATACGCAGTATTTT

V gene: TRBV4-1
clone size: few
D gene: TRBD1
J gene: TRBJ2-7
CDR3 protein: CASSQVGTGASYEQYF
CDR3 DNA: TGCGCCAGCAGCCAAGTTGGGACAGGGGCAAGCTACGAGCAGTACTTC

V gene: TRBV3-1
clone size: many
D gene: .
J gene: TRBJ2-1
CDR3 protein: CASSPDLETYNEQFF
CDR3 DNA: TGTGCCAGCAGCCCAGACTTAGAGACCTACAATGAGCAGTTCTTC

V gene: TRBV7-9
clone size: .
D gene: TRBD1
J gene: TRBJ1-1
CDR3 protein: CASRDPGGTEAFF
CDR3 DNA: TGTGCCAGCAGAGACCCAGGGGGCACTGAAGCTTTCTTT

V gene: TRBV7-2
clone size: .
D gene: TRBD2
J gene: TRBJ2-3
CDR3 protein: CASSLGPGLASDTQYF
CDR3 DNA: TGTGCCAGCAGCTTAGGTCCCGGACTAGCCTCGGATACGCAGTATTTT

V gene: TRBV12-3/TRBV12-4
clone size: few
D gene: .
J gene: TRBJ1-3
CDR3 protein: CASTLRGMSSGNTIYF
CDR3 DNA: TGTGCCAGCACTCTGAGGGGGATGAGCTCTGGAAACACCATATATTTT

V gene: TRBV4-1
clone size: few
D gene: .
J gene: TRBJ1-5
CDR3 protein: CASSQVAGSNQPQHF
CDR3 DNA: TGCGCCAGCAGCCAAGTGGCAGGGAGCAATCAGCCCCAGCATTTT

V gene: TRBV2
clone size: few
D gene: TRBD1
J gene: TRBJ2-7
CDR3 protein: CASSDLLGQGAYEQYF
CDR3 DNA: TGTGCCAGCAGTGATCTGCTCGGACAGGGGGCCTACGAGCAGTACTTC

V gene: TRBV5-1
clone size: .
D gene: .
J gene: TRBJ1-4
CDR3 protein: CASSLYGVSEKLFF
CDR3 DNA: TGCGCCAGCAGCTTGTATGGGGTTTCAGAAAAACTGTTTTTT

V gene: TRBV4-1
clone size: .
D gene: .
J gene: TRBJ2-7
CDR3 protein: CASSQTASGTPNEQYF
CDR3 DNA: TGCGCCAGCAGCCAGACCGCCTCCGGGACACCCAACGAGCAGTACTTC

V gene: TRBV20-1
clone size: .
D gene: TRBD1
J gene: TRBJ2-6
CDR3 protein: CSASPGGFATVLTF
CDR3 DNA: TGCAGTGCCAGTCCAGGGGGTTTTGCCACCGTCCTGACTTTC

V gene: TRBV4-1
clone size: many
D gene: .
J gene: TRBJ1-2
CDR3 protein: CASSPRSDYGYTF
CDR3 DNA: TGCGCCAGCAGCCCCCGGTCTGACTATGGCTACACCTTC

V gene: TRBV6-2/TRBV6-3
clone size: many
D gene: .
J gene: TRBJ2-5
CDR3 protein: CASSYGQETQYF
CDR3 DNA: TGTGCCAGCAGTTACGGGCAAGAGACCCAGTACTTC

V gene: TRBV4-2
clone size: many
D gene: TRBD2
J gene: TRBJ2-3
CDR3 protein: CASSQDRLAGCYF
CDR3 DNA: TGTGCCAGCAGCCAAGATCGACTAGCGGGATGTTATTTT

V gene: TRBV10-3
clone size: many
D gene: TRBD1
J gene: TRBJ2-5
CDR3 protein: CAMAAEDREETQYF
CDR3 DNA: TGTGCCATGGCCGCTGAGGACAGGGAAGAGACCCAGTACTTC

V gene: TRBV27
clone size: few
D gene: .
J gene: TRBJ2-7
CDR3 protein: CASSSTIWEYEQYF
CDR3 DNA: TGTGCCAGCAGTTCGACAATCTGGGAGTACGAGCAGTACTTC

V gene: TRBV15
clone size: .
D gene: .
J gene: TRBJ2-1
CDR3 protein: CATSDYHNEQFF
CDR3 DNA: TGTGCCACCAGCGACTACCATAATGAGCAGTTCTTC